A selection of T cell receptor beta chains follows, all from one sample in a study of cytotoxic CD8 clonotypes in ibrutinib-treated CLL. Produced via immunoSEQ multiplex PCR; TCRdb's table is partial and in-frame only. The sample lists 60,000 to 75,000 clones, less than 95% occurring once. The sequenced sample was PBMCs, obtained after 12 months of ibrutinib treatment. Receptor source: a human donor with chronic lymphocytic leukemia. The CDR3 runs from the conserved cysteine through the conserved F or W. The order of the fields is J gene, clone size, V gene, D gene, CDR3 protein, CDR3 DNA. The D gene is left open where the match is weak. Clone size is not always given. Where it is, it says once, few, many or a class for expanded clones.

TRBJ1-1 | NA | TRBV12-5 | TRBD1 | CASGLVFASRPYQGGNTEAFF | TGTGCTAGTGGTTTGGTATTTGCGTCAAGACCATATCAGGGGGGGAACACTGAAGCTTTCTTT
TRBJ1-1 | once | TRBV4-3 | TRBD1 | CASSQERGRVNTEAFF | TGCGCCAGCAGCCAAGAAAGGGGGCGGGTGAACACTGAAGCTTTCTTT
TRBJ1-3 | NA | TRBV28 | NA | CASSLGQGISGNTIYF | TGTGCCAGCAGTTTAGGGCAGGGAATCTCTGGAAACACCATATATTTT
TRBJ1-5 | NA | TRBV28 | TRBD1 | CATGQGNNQPQHF | TGTGCCACCGGACAGGGGAACAATCAGCCCCAGCATTTT
TRBJ2-5 | NA | TRBV2 | TRBD1 | CASRMKTGTGETQYF | TGTGCCAGCCGAATGAAGACCGGGACAGGAGAGACCCAGTACTTC
TRBJ2-2 | once | TRBV19 | NA | CASTLTGSNPSTGELFF | TGTGCCAGTACCCTCACTGGAAGTAACCCGTCTACCGGGGAGCTGTTTTTT
TRBJ2-3 | NA | TRBV7-3 | TRBD1 | CASSKTGGKDTQYF | TGTGCCAGCAGCAAGACAGGGGGTAAAGATACGCAGTATTTT
TRBJ2-7 | NA | TRBV19 | TRBD1 | CATADRIYEQYF | TGTGCCACCGCGGACAGGATCTACGAGCAGTACTTC
TRBJ1-5 | once | TRBV5-8 | NA | CASSLGRNQPQHF | TGTGCCAGCAGCTTGGGCAGAAATCAGCCCCAGCATTTT
TRBJ2-7 | NA | TRBV10-3 | TRBD2 | CAISESGLAGYSYEQYF | TGTGCCATCAGTGAGTCCGGGCTAGCGGGGTACTCCTACGAGCAGTACTTC
TRBJ1-3 | NA | TRBV29-1 | NA | CSVESHSGNTIYF | TGCAGCGTTGAAAGTCACTCTGGAAACACCATATATTTT
TRBJ2-6 | NA | TRBV30 | NA | CAWSVRGNSGANVLTF | TGTGCCTGGAGTGTAAGGGGGAACTCTGGGGCCAACGTCCTGACTTTC
TRBJ1-1 | NA | TRBV29-1 | NA | CSVGHTNTEAFF | TGCAGCGTAGGACACACGAACACTGAAGCTTTCTTT
TRBJ1-5 | NA | TRBV6-1 | TRBD1 | CASSEGQLNQPQHF | TGTGCCAGCAGTGAGGGACAGCTTAATCAGCCCCAGCATTTT
TRBJ2-1 | NA | TRBV11-3 | NA | CASSLVGYNEQFF | TGTGCCAGCAGCTTAGTAGGCTACAATGAGCAGTTCTTC
TRBJ2-1 | NA | TRBV5-1 | NA | CASSLDGRQGDEQFF | TGCGCCAGCAGCTTGGACGGTCGGCAGGGTGATGAGCAGTTCTTC
TRBJ2-7 | NA | TRBV20-1 | TRBD1 | CSAGQGYEQYF | TGCAGTGCGGGACAGGGCTACGAGCAGTACTTC
TRBJ2-5 | NA | TRBV19 | TRBD2 | CASSMKSGAQYF | TGTGCCAGTAGTATGAAAAGCGGGGCCCAGTACTTC
TRBJ1-2 | NA | TRBV7-2 | TRBD1 | CASSGRTGPNYGYTF | TGTGCCAGCAGCGGGCGGACAGGGCCTAACTATGGCTACACCTTC
TRBJ1-1 | NA | TRBV29-1 | NA | CSVDANTEAFF | TGCAGCGTTGATGCCAACACTGAAGCTTTCTTT
TRBJ2-7 | NA | TRBV6-5 | TRBD1 | CASSPGGYEQYF | TGTGCCAGCAGTCCAGGGGGCTACGAGCAGTACTTC
TRBJ2-7 | few | TRBV6-5 | TRBD2 | CVCGRPSYEQYF | TGTGTGTGCGGGAGGCCTTCCTACGAGCAGTACTTC
TRBJ1-5 | NA | TRBV7-8 | NA | CASSLGAGYGRYQPQHF | TGTGCCAGCAGCTTAGGGGCGGGGTATGGACGGTATCAGCCCCAGCATTTT
TRBJ2-3 | NA | TRBV10-2 | NA | CASSVVTRTDTQYF | TGCGCCAGCAGTGTAGTCACCCGCACAGATACGCAGTATTTT
TRBJ2-2 | NA | TRBV4-2 | NA | CASGKQGYTAGELFF | TGTGCCAGCGGAAAACAGGGATATACTGCCGGGGAGCTGTTTTTT
TRBJ2-7 | NA | TRBV6-1 | NA | CASRTDPLGYEQYF | TGTGCCAGCAGAACAGACCCTTTAGGGTACGAGCAGTACTTC
TRBJ1-3 | NA | TRBV30 | NA | CAWSPGRSGNTIYF | TGTGCCTGGAGTCCGGGCCGCTCTGGAAACACCATATATTTT